The rows below give T cell receptor beta chains drawn from one sample of a study of cytomegalovirus exposure and HLA in healthy donors. Using immunoSEQ multiplex PCR, the repertoire was profiled, and TCRdb retains in-frame clones only, with some absent. The table shows 99,000 or so clones, with approximately 70% occurring only once. The sequenced sample was PBMCs. These TCRs come from a young man in good health and CMV-seronegative. Both conserved end residues are part of each CDR3. The D gene is left open where the match is weak. Size is stated for part of the rows, as once, few or many counts, or as a class when the clone is expanded.

>-|-|TRBJ1-6|TRBV28
TGTGCCAGCAGTTTGGGGGCGCGAGGTTCACCCCTCCACTTT
CASSLGARGSPLHF
>-|-|TRBJ2-1|TRBV11-1
TGTGCCAGCAGAGAGGGAGCAACCTCCTACAATGAGCAGTTCTTC
CASREGATSYNEQFF
>-|-|TRBJ2-3|TRBV5-1
TGCGCCAGCAGCTTGGTGGTGGCCGGCACAGATACGCAGTATTTT
CASSLVVAGTDTQYF
>TRBD1|-|TRBJ2-5|TRBV5-5
TGTGCCAGCAGTCCTCCGGGACAGTCGCGCAGTAAGTACTTC
CASSPPGQSRSKYF
>TRBD2|few|TRBJ2-7|TRBV2
TGTGCCAGCAGTAGCGGGAGGAACTCCTACGAGCAGTACTTC
CASSSGRNSYEQYF
>-|-|TRBJ1-1|TRBV7-9
TGTGCCAGCAGCTTAGCGCGACAGCCTTTGAACACTGAAGCTTTCTTT
CASSLARQPLNTEAFF
>-|-|TRBJ1-1|TRBV4-3
TGCGCCAGCAGCCCTAAAGCTACGCAGGAGAACACTGAAGCTTTCTTT
CASSPKATQENTEAFF
>TRBD1|-|TRBJ1-1|TRBV14
TGTGCCAGCAGCCAAGGGGACAGCACTGAAGCTTTCTTT
CASSQGDSTEAFF
>-|-|TRBJ1-5|TRBV29-1
TGCAGCGTTTTGGAACAGAACAATCAGCCCCAGCATTTT
CSVLEQNNQPQHF
>TRBD1|-|TRBJ1-1|TRBV5-4
TGTGCCAGCAGCTACAGACAGGGGGCAAACACTGAAGCTTTCTTT
CASSYRQGANTEAFF
>TRBD1|-|TRBJ1-1|TRBV27
TGTGCCAGCAGTCTCCTCGGGACAGGGAGGGCCGAAGCTTTCTTT
CASSLLGTGRAEAFF
>TRBD1|-|TRBJ1-5|TRBV6-4
TGTGCCACTCCACCCTCCCAACTCAGGGGGACCTACAATCAGCCCCAGCATTTT
CATPPSQLRGTYNQPQHF
>-|few|TRBJ1-5|TRBV6-6
TGTGCCAGCAGTTTCACAGGAGGGCAGCCCCAGCATTTT
CASSFTGGQPQHF
>-|-|TRBJ2-7|TRBV11-3
TGTGCCAGCAGCTCGCCCGCAGGGACCTACGAGCAGTACTTC
CASSSPAGTYEQYF
>-|few|TRBJ2-7|TRBV5-6
TGTGCCAGCAGCCCCTCACTCCTAGGATCCTACGAGCAGTACTTC
CASSPSLLGSYEQYF
>TRBD1|-|TRBJ1-1|TRBV7-9
TGTGCCAGCAGCTTAGGGCAGGGGGCAAACACTGAAGCTTTCTTT
CASSLGQGANTEAFF
>TRBD1|-|TRBJ2-5|TRBV5-1
TGCGCCAGCAAGAAAGGCGCGGGACAGGGGGCAGAGACCCAGTACTTC
CASKKGAGQGAETQYF
>-|-|TRBJ2-3|TRBV5-4
TGTGCCGTCAGGGGGGAAAGCACAGATACGCAGTATTTT
CAVRGESTDTQYF
>-|-|TRBJ1-2|TRBV19
TGTGCCAGTAAAGAAGGGGGTCGGCGTGGCTACACCTTC
CASKEGGRRGYTF
>TRBD2|-|TRBJ2-7|TRBV18
TGTGCCAGCTCACCCCCCGGGACTAGCGGGAGAGAAGGAGCCTCCGAGCAGTACTTC
CASSPPGTSGREGASEQYF
>TRBD2|few|TRBJ2-7|TRBV6-1
TGTGCCAGCAGTTGGCTAGCGGGAGGGATTTACGAGCAGTACTTC
CASSWLAGGIYEQYF
>-|-|TRBJ1-4|TRBV7-9
TGTGCCAGCAGCTCCTCGGGTTCTAATGAAAAACTGTTTTTT
CASSSSGSNEKLFF
>-|-|TRBJ1-1|TRBV29-1
TGCAGCGTTGTATTCAGGAACACTGAAGCTTTCTTT
CSVVFRNTEAFF
>-|-|TRBJ2-5|TRBV6-4
TGTGCCAGCAGCGGTAGCCCGAAAGAGACCCAGTACTTC
CASSGSPKETQYF
>TRBD1|once|TRBJ2-1|TRBV6-1
TGTGCCAGCAGTGCAGGGACAGCTCTTTACAATGAGCAGTTCTTC
CASSAGTALYNEQFF
>TRBD2|-|TRBJ2-1|TRBV5-1
TGCGCCAGCAGCGGCGGGACTAGCGGCGGGTCCTACAATGAGCAGTTCTTC
CASSGGTSGGSYNEQFF
>TRBD1|-|TRBJ2-5|TRBV2
TGTGCCAGCAGTGAAGGGTACGGACAGGCTCAAGAGACCCAGTACTTC
CASSEGYGQAQETQYF
>TRBD1|-|TRBJ1-1|TRBV7-3
TGTGCCAGCAGCCCGCGAGGGACAGGGGAGACTGAAGCTTTCTTT
CASSPRGTGETEAFF
>TRBD2|-|TRBJ2-3|TRBV14
TGTGCCAGCAGCCCCTATGGGAGGGCCACAGATACGCAGTATTTT
CASSPYGRATDTQYF
>-|once|TRBJ2-2|TRBV13
TGTGCCAGCAGCTTGCGTATGGGGGGGGCTAGCACCGGGGAGCTGTTTTTT
CASSLRMGGASTGELFF
>TRBD1|-|TRBJ1-4|TRBV20-1
TGCAGTGCCGGACAGGATGAAAAACTGTTTTTT
CSAGQDEKLFF
>-|-|TRBJ2-4|TRBV7-2
TGTGCCAGCAGCTCTCGGGTTAGCATTCAGTACTTC
CASSSRVSIQYF
>-|once|TRBJ2-2|TRBV2
TGTGCCAGCAGTCTCAGACAGGCAGTGAACACCGGGGAGCTGTTTTTT
CASSLRQAVNTGELFF
>-|-|TRBJ1-2|TRBV5-5
TGTGCCAGCAGCTTGGCCCCAGGGGCCTGGGTCGGCTACACCTTC
CASSLAPGAWVGYTF
>-|-|TRBJ1-2|TRBV5-1
TGCGCCAGCAGCTTGGCGGGTTATTATGGCCACACCTTC
CASSLAGYYGHTF
>-|once|TRBJ1-2|TRBV6-6
TGTGCCAGCAGGGACGGATCCAGCGGTTCTAACTATGGCTACACCTTC
CASRDGSSGSNYGYTF
>TRBD1|-|TRBJ2-7|TRBV7-9
TGTGCCAGCAGGCGTACAGGGGTCGACGAGCAGTACTTC
CASRRTGVDEQYF
>-|few|TRBJ2-1|TRBV19
TGTGCCAGTAGTATAAAAGGCACGGGGGTGGGCTCCTACAATGAGCAGTTCTTC
CASSIKGTGVGSYNEQFF
>-|-|TRBJ1-1|TRBV7-6
TGTGCCAGCAGCTCACCGCCCCAGAAGTTCTTCCTAGGGAACACTGAAGCTTTCTTT
CASSSPPQKFFLGNTEAFF
>-|-|TRBJ2-2|TRBV27
TGTGCCAGCAGTTACCGGGGCACCGGGGAGCTGTTTTTT
CASSYRGTGELFF
>-|-|TRBJ2-7|TRBV5-4
TGTGCCAGCAGCTTTTTCAGGGTTCCCGAGCAGTACTTC
CASSFFRVPEQYF
>TRBD2|-|TRBJ2-2|TRBV2
TGTGCCAGCCTAGCGGGAGAGGGGGACACCGGGGAGCTGTTTTTT
CASLAGEGDTGELFF
>TRBD2|-|TRBJ2-7|TRBV4-3
TGCGCCAGCAGCCAAGAATTACGCGCGGGGGGCTCCTACGAGCAGTACTTC
CASSQELRAGGSYEQYF
>-|-|TRBJ1-1|TRBV6-5
TGTGCCAGCAGTGTCCCAAAGGGGGTGAACACTGAAGCTTTCTTT
CASSVPKGVNTEAFF
>TRBD1|-|TRBJ2-3|TRBV7-6
TGTGCCAGCAGCTTAGACAGGGGGATTGTAGGAGATACGCAGTATTTT
CASSLDRGIVGDTQYF
>-|-|TRBJ2-7|TRBV6-1
TGTGCCAGCAGGGAGGACCGTAGCGAGCAGTACTTC
CASREDRSEQYF
>-|-|TRBJ2-7|TRBV18
TGTGCCAGCTCCCCAGGACGGGAAGCCTACGAGCAGTACTTC
CASSPGREAYEQYF
>TRBD1|-|TRBJ2-5|TRBV2
TGTGCCAGCAGTATGGGGACAGGGCAGGAGACCCAGTACTTC
CASSMGTGQETQYF
>-|-|TRBJ2-1|TRBV7-8
TGTGCCAGCAGCTTAGCCTGGACTTCTTCCAACAATGAGCAGTTCTTC
CASSLAWTSSNNEQFF
>-|-|TRBJ2-5|TRBV6-5
TGTGCCAGCAGTGTACGCCGCCAGGAGACCCAGTACTTC
CASSVRRQETQYF
>TRBD1|-|TRBJ1-3|TRBV9
TGTGCCAGCAGCGTAATCCAGGGGGTTCAACCCATATATTTT
CASSVIQGVQPIYF